A selection of T cell receptor beta chains follows, all from one sample in a study of blood T cell repertoires in COVID-19. TCRdb keeps only in-frame clones here, not all; method: immunoSEQ multiplex PCR. The sample has 150,000 to 200,000 clones, around 86% seen once. Sequencing was carried out using peripheral blood. The receptors were sampled from a man in his 70s with acute or convalescent COVID-19. The CDR3 runs from the conserved cysteine through the conserved F or W. D genes are given only for firm matches. Clone sizes are given selectively: once, few, many, or a class where the clone is expanded.

J: TRBJ2-7; D: TRBD1; V: TRBV5-1; size: -; CDR3: CASSQGQALGEQYF
J: TRBJ1-5; D: TRBD1; V: TRBV15; size: -; CDR3: CATSGGGDQPQHF
J: TRBJ2-3; D: TRBD2; V: TRBV24-1; size: -; CDR3: CATSAMGLAADTQYF
J: TRBJ2-1; D: TRBD2; V: TRBV3-1/TRBV3-2; size: -; CDR3: CASSLRTSGGLSGSYNEQFF
J: TRBJ2-7; D: -; V: TRBV6-5; size: -; CDR3: CASSRDRLTYEQYF
J: TRBJ2-2; D: TRBD2; V: TRBV7-7; size: -; CDR3: CASSLEPSGSSGELFF
J: TRBJ1-2; D: TRBD1; V: TRBV7-3; size: -; CDR3: CASSSGQGANYGYTF
J: TRBJ1-2; D: TRBD1; V: TRBV28; size: few; CDR3: CASRDRGPNYGYTF
J: TRBJ1-5; D: -; V: TRBV2; size: -; CDR3: CASSEAGRAGQPQHF
J: TRBJ2-3; D: TRBD1; V: TRBV24-1; size: -; CDR3: CATSDATGGHTDTQYF
J: TRBJ1-2; D: -; V: TRBV21-1; size: -; CDR3: CASSKETPNYGYTF
J: TRBJ2-5; D: TRBD2; V: TRBV3-1/TRBV3-2; size: once; CDR3: CASSHKRWLAGGYQETQYF
J: TRBJ1-3; D: -; V: TRBV10-3; size: few; CDR3: CAISDPREGPGNTIYF
J: TRBJ2-5; D: TRBD1; V: TRBV7-2; size: -; CDR3: CASSLRTGSPPAETQYF
J: TRBJ2-3; D: TRBD1; V: TRBV7-9; size: -; CDR3: CASSLGAGGTDTQYF
J: TRBJ2-7; D: TRBD1; V: TRBV2; size: once; CDR3: CASSEKGQVYEQYF
J: TRBJ1-2; D: -; V: TRBV9; size: -; CDR3: CASSVEPHGYGYTF
J: TRBJ1-5; D: -; V: TRBV19; size: -; CDR3: CASLSDRLYSNQPQHF
J: TRBJ2-7; D: -; V: TRBV6-5; size: -; CDR3: CASSYSAAFSYEQYF
J: TRBJ1-1; D: -; V: TRBV7-3; size: -; CDR3: CASSIKTGTEAFF
J: TRBJ1-5; D: -; V: TRBV18; size: few; CDR3: CASSPRLAGSNQPQHF
J: TRBJ2-1; D: -; V: TRBV29-1; size: -; CDR3: CSALAGNEQFF
J: TRBJ2-7; D: -; V: TRBV3-1/TRBV3-2; size: -; CDR3: CASSHPGSSYEQYF
J: TRBJ1-5; D: TRBD1; V: TRBV27; size: once; CDR3: CASSLRGTGGTSGSNQPQHF
J: TRBJ2-5; D: TRBD2; V: TRBV2; size: -; CDR3: CASSESSGGETQYF
J: TRBJ2-3; D: TRBD2; V: TRBV11-2; size: -; CDR3: CASSALAGSTDTQYF
J: TRBJ1-1; D: TRBD1; V: TRBV20-1; size: -; CDR3: CSASRGQGSPLAFF
J: TRBJ1-5; D: -; V: TRBV19; size: -; CDR3: CASSPTLTLNQPQHF
J: TRBJ2-7; D: TRBD1; V: TRBV18; size: -; CDR3: CASSPNRGQYEQYF
J: TRBJ2-1; D: -; V: TRBV7-8; size: -; CDR3: CASSPVMIEQFF
J: TRBJ2-7; D: -; V: TRBV30; size: -; CDR3: CAWSALGSRSYEQYF
J: TRBJ2-1; D: TRBD2; V: TRBV18; size: -; CDR3: CASSPTPSGGPDEQFF
J: TRBJ2-3; D: TRBD2; V: TRBV4-2; size: -; CDR3: CASSENRDYSTDTQYF
J: TRBJ1-3; D: -; V: TRBV9; size: few; CDR3: CASSVDLGRNTIYF
J: TRBJ2-5; D: TRBD2; V: TRBV5-5; size: -; CDR3: CASSRAGRGETQYF
J: TRBJ2-3; D: -; V: TRBV5-4; size: -; CDR3: CASSHDRTSTDTQYF
J: TRBJ1-1; D: -; V: TRBV30; size: -; CDR3: CAWSRTRAEAFF
J: TRBJ1-1; D: -; V: TRBV19; size: -; CDR3: CASSISAPRILEAFF
J: TRBJ1-1; D: -; V: TRBV10-3; size: -; CDR3: CAISERERGTEAFF
J: TRBJ2-3; D: -; V: TRBV28; size: -; CDR3: CASSLGGQLEDTQYF
J: TRBJ1-5; D: -; V: TRBV19; size: once; CDR3: CASSLGRGLQPQHF